Reported below is one TCR beta chain. TCRdb's copy holds only in-frame clones and misses some; the assay was immunoSEQ multiplex PCR. The data contain approximately 70,000 clones, 88% of them singletons. The data were taken from a study of blood T cell repertoires in COVID-19. The CDR3 has 14 residues. J lost 4 bases, V lost 10 bases, and 11 bases had no gene match. Germline CDR1 reads ENHRY; CDR2 reads SYGVKD. Sequencing was done on a sample of peripheral blood. This sequence joins TRBV10-3 and TRBJ2-7; 9 nucleotides align to TRBD1. This clonotype originated in a human donor in a cohort sampled during active COVID-19. In nucleotides, the CDR3 is TGTGCCACCAACGAAGGGACAGGGACATACGAGCAGTACTTC. Protein sequence: CATNEGTGTYEQYF.